The clone carrying this T cell receptor (beta chain) was counted at least ten times. Its target is not known. This sample is part of a study of molecular identifiers for immune sequencing clone quantification. This CDR3 has 15 amino acids. From germline, CDR1 is MNHEY and CDR2 SVGAGI. Trimming stripped 2 bases from V and 8 bases from J, with 16 bases between. Study results and limitations: Even with some 990,000 naive cells present, spiked Jurkat TCR RNA from one cell was reportedly detectable. Identical barcode-sharing TCR molecules could lead to underestimated sizes for highly expanded clones.

Bulk TCR libraries were made with methods that had been previously described and with listed TCR primers. MiXCR, run by TCRdb on the PCR reads, gives a single entry per CDR3 protein. The sample shows 460,000 or so distinct CDR3 sequences, 25% of them seen only once. The receptor was derived from a human donor in good health. Some libraries in this study had Jurkat cell RNA spiked in. The chain carries TRBV6-5 and TRBJ2-1; TRBD2 might be the D (6 bases). The sequenced material came from naive CD8+ T cells from blood, with Jurkat cell RNA spiked in. Described subset: FACS-sorted CD8+CD4-CCR7+CD45RA+ naive T cells. In DNA, the CDR3 is TGTGCCAGCAGTTACGAGGCGGGGAAGGGGTATGAGCAGTTCTTC. Its translation is CASSYEAGKGYEQFF.